A selection of T cell receptor beta chains follows, all from one sample in a study of prognosis after radiotherapy for stage I lung cancer. One entry per CDR3 protein, called by TCRdb with MiXCR from the multiplex PCR reads. The data hold some 30,000 distinct CDR3 sequences, with 48% observed a single time. This material consisted of PBMCs, taken before or after stereotactic body radiation therapy (not recorded which). These receptors came from a donor aged 50 or older with non-small cell lung cancer. Each CDR3 is given with its conserved first and last residue. Each record gives: CDR3 protein, CDR3 DNA, J gene, D gene, V gene, clone size. The D gene is left open where the match is weak. Expanded clones get a size class; other rows say once, few or many, or leave the size out.

CASRIGQGIGEQYF TGTGCCAGCAGGATCGGACAGGGGATCGGCGAGCAGTACTTC TRBJ2-7 TRBD1 TRBV12-3/TRBV12-4 .
CASSQDFGDRGTDTQYF TGCGCCAGCAGCCAAGATTTTGGGGACAGGGGCACAGATACGCAGTATTTT TRBJ2-3 TRBD1 TRBV4-3 many
CAWAGDSGNEQFF TGTGCCTGGGCAGGGGACTCGGGCAATGAGCAGTTCTTC TRBJ2-1 . TRBV30 many
CASSLGWVHSQPQHF TGTGCCAGCAGTTTAGGATGGGTTCATAGTCAGCCCCAGCATTTT TRBJ1-5 . TRBV28 .
CSARDFGGQGEGQYF TGCAGTGCTAGAGATTTTGGTGGACAGGGCGAAGGGCAGTACTTC TRBJ2-7 TRBD1 TRBV20-1 many
CATSGRGSYNEQFF TGTGCCACCAGTGGGAGGGGTTCCTACAATGAGCAGTTCTTC TRBJ2-1 . TRBV24-1 .
CASSHGGEQFF TGTGCCAGCAGCCATGGTGGGGAGCAGTTCTTC TRBJ2-1 . TRBV6-1 medium-sized
CASSRGKETQYF TGTGCCAGCAGTAGGGGAAAAGAGACCCAGTACTTC TRBJ2-5 . TRBV28 many
CASSDGTDTGELFF TGTGCCAGCAGTGACGGGACGGACACCGGGGAGCTGTTTTTT TRBJ2-2 . TRBV6-1 .
CASSLFGAEAFF TGTGCCAGCAGCTTATTTGGGGCTGAAGCTTTCTTT TRBJ1-1 . TRBV7-9 .
CASSLGLAGYEQFF TGTGCCAGCAGCTTGGGGCTAGCGGGTTACGAGCAGTTCTTC TRBJ2-1 TRBD2 TRBV5-4 .
CASAQGYYEQYF TGTGCTAGTGCTCAGGGTTACTACGAGCAGTACTTC TRBJ2-7 . TRBV12-5 medium-sized
CASSWNRGRQPQHF TGTGCCAGCAGCTGGAACAGGGGTCGACAGCCCCAGCATTTT TRBJ1-5 TRBD1 TRBV5-8 many
CGSSPIARTGELFF TGTGGCAGCAGCCCCATCGCTAGAACCGGGGAGCTGTTTTTT TRBJ2-2 . TRBV11-2 .